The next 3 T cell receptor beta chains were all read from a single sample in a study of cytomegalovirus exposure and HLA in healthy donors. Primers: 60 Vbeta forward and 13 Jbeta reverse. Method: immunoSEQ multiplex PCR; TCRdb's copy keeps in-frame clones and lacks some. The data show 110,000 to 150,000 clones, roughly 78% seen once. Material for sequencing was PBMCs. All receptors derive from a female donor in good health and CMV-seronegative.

The CDR3 DNA follows: TGTGCCAGCAGTTTCGGACTAGCGGGGGTCCCCCACGAGCAGTACTTC. Its protein is CASSFGLAGVPHEQYF. The chain is built from TRBV6-6 and TRBJ2-7, with 13 nucleotides matching TRBD2. CDR1 is MNHNY and CDR2 is SVGAGI in the germline V gene (reference sequence). This CDR3 is built from 16 residues. The V segment lost 4 bases and the J segment 5 bases; nucleotides outside the gene matches: 8.

CDR3 DNA: TGTGCCACCAGCAGCCGAATCACAGGACTAGCTAGAAATGAGCAGTTCTTC. Encoded protein: CATSSRITGLARNEQFF. The chain recombines TRBV15 with TRBJ2-1, with 8 bases lining up with TRBD2. Germline CDR1 LNHNV, CDR2 YYDKDF (reference sequence). Germline trimming cut 3 bases from V and 7 bases from J; bases unmatched to any gene: 14. CDR3 length: 17 residues. Full variable domain (remainder filled in from reference TRBV15 and TRBJ2-1): DAMVIQNPRYQVTQFGKPVTLSCSQTLNHNVMYWYQQKSSQAPKLLFHYYDKDFNNEADTPDNFQSRRPNTSFCFLDIRSPGLGDTAMYLCATSSRITGLARNEQFFGPGTRLTVL.

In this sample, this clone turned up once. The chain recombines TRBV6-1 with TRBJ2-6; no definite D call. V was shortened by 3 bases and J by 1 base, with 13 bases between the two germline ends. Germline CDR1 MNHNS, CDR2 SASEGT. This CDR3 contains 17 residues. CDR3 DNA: TGTGCCAGCAGTGAGGTAAACTCTATTTCTGGGGCCAACGTCCTGACTTTC. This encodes CASSEVNSISGANVLTF.